A selection of T cell receptor beta chains follows, all from one sample in a study of blood T cell repertoires in COVID-19. Generated by immunoSEQ multiplex PCR, the TCRdb table keeps only in-frame clones and is missing some. The repertoire holds some 120,000 clones, 85% seen once, with 4.3% in the top ten. What was sequenced was peripheral blood. Every receptor here comes from a human donor in a cohort sampled during active COVID-19. Both conserved end residues are part of each CDR3. The order of the fields is V gene, J gene, D gene, clone size, CDR3 protein, CDR3 DNA. The D gene is left open where the match is weak. Expanded clones are given a class, and other clones once, few, many or no size at all.

TRBV6-5	TRBJ1-1	TRBD1	-	CASSRGAAEAFF	TGTGCCAGCAGCAGGGGGGCGGCTGAAGCTTTCTTT
TRBV5-5	TRBJ2-3	TRBD2	once	CASSLAGSPPDTQYF	TGTGCCAGCAGCCTAGCGGGGTCCCCCCCAGATACGCAGTATTTT
TRBV7-9	TRBJ2-1	TRBD2	-	CASSPTSGRLNEQFF	TGTGCCAGCAGCCCGACTAGCGGGAGGCTGAATGAGCAGTTCTTC
TRBV11-2	TRBJ2-2	-	-	CASPPKDRLNGELFF	TGTGCCAGCCCTCCTAAGGACAGACTTAACGGGGAGCTGTTTTTT
TRBV24-1	TRBJ2-2	-	-	CATSDLPGGGELFF	TGTGCCACCAGTGATTTGCCTGGAGGAGGGGAGCTGTTTTTT
TRBV18	TRBJ1-5	-	-	CASSLGAQNQPQHF	TGTGCCAGCTCACTGGGGGCCCAAAATCAGCCCCAGCATTTT
TRBV9	TRBJ1-2	TRBD1	-	CASSVGGQGAGYTF	TGTGCCAGCAGCGTAGGGGGACAGGGGGCTGGCTACACCTTC
TRBV7-6	TRBJ2-5	TRBD1	many	CASSSGTAFRETQYF	TGTGCCAGCAGTTCCGGGACAGCATTCAGGGAGACCCAGTACTTC
TRBV7-2	TRBJ1-1	TRBD1	-	CASSFDRGRNTEAFF	TGTGCCAGCAGCTTCGACAGGGGCAGGAACACTGAAGCTTTCTTT
TRBV5-4	TRBJ1-1	TRBD1	-	CASSPGGTGWGAFF	TGTGCCAGCAGCCCAGGGGGGACAGGGTGGGGAGCTTTCTTT
TRBV6-2/TRBV6-3	TRBJ1-2	TRBD1	-	CASSFPSGTGYGYTF	TGTGCCAGCAGTTTTCCTTCCGGGACAGGTTATGGCTACACCTTC
TRBV18	TRBJ2-5	-	-	CASSPLGGRPQETQYF	TGTGCCAGCTCACCACTTGGCGGGCGGCCCCAAGAGACCCAGTACTTC
TRBV7-2	TRBJ1-1	-	-	CASTQSRPGMGTEAFF	TGTGCCAGCACCCAATCTCGTCCGGGAATGGGAACTGAAGCTTTCTTT
TRBV6-1	TRBJ1-2	-	-	CASSERAQGGYGYTF	TGTGCCAGCAGTGAAAGAGCCCAGGGAGGCTATGGCTACACCTTC
TRBV4-3	TRBJ2-1	-	-	CASSQEGVNEQFF	TGCGCCAGCAGCCAAGAGGGAGTAAATGAGCAGTTCTTC
TRBV5-4	TRBJ1-1	-	-	CASSAEWRTEAFF	TGTGCCAGCAGCGCTGAGTGGAGGACTGAAGCTTTCTTT
TRBV7-2	TRBJ1-5	-	-	CASSLSGESNQPQHF	TGTGCCAGCAGCTTATCGGGGGAGAGCAATCAGCCCCAGCATTTT
TRBV10-1	TRBJ1-1	-	-	CASSEIPGSAEAFF	TGCGCCAGCAGTGAGATCCCGGGAAGCGCTGAAGCTTTCTTT